These T cell receptor beta chains were read from a single sample in a study of T cells in Graves' hyperthyroidism and ophthalmopathy. TCRdb itself ran the multiplex PCR reads through MiXCR, one entry per CDR3 protein. Counted here are 300,000 to 450,000 distinct CDR3 sequences, roughly 15% occurring once; the ten biggest clones make up less than 20%. The sequenced sample consisted of blood. The origin of the receptors is a woman aged 30 to 39 with Graves' ophthalmopathy. The CDR3 runs from the conserved cysteine through the conserved F or W. The D gene is left open where the match is weak. The size field is filled for only some rows; it gives once, few, many or a size class.

CDR3aa,CDR3nt,v_gene,d_gene,j_gene,abundance
CASGLVAGTRRDTQYF,TGTGCTAGTGGTTTGGTAGCGGGGACGCGGAGAGATACGCAGTATTTT,TRBV12-5,TRBD2,TRBJ2-3,many
CASSRPSVADTQYF,TGTGCCAGTTCACGGCCATCCGTCGCAGATACGCAGTATTTT,TRBV19,-,TRBJ2-3,few
CASSGGLAPFQYF,TGTGCCAGCAGTGGGGGACTAGCTCCTTTTCAGTACTTC,TRBV2,TRBD2,TRBJ2-4,few
CASSWTPTYEQYF,TGTGCCAGCAGCTGGACACCAACCTACGAGCAGTACTTC,TRBV3-1,-,TRBJ2-7,many
CASSFAGGNNEQFF,TGTGCCAGCAGTTTTGCGGGGGGAAACAATGAGCAGTTCTTC,TRBV27,TRBD2,TRBJ2-1,many
CASRGTGFLDEQFF,TGTGCCAGTAGGGGGACAGGGTTTTTGGATGAGCAGTTCTTC,TRBV19,TRBD1,TRBJ2-1,-
CSAKKGLAGGYYNEQFF,TGCAGTGCTAAAAAGGGACTAGCGGGGGGCTACTACAATGAGCAGTTCTTC,TRBV20-1,TRBD2,TRBJ2-1,-
CASSLVLSYEQYF,TGTGCCAGCAGCTTAGTTCTCTCCTACGAGCAGTACTTC,TRBV7-2,-,TRBJ2-7,many
CASSFSGRNYGYTF,TGTGCCAGCAGCTTCTCGGGACGCAACTATGGCTACACCTTC,TRBV13,-,TRBJ1-2,few
CASSFKRGALTDTQYF,TGTGCCAGCAGCTTTAAGCGGGGGGCGCTCACAGATACGCAGTATTTT,TRBV7-3,TRBD2,TRBJ2-3,-
CASSSGDLEAFF,TGTGCCAGCAGTTCGGGGGACCTTGAAGCTTTCTTT,TRBV7-9,-,TRBJ1-1,-
CASSERGEPGQKNFRYEQYF,TGTGCCAGCAGTGAAAGGGGGGAACCGGGACAGAAAAACTTCCGATACGAGCAGTACTTC,TRBV2,-,TRBJ2-7,many
CASSPPDSGDTQYF,TGTGCCAGCTCACCACCGGACAGTGGGGATACGCAGTATTTT,TRBV18,-,TRBJ2-3,-
CASSRGGGYYGYTF,TGTGCCAGCAGTCGGGGTGGTGGTTACTATGGCTACACCTTC,TRBV12-3/TRBV12-4,-,TRBJ1-2,many
CASSGAEVSYNEQFF,TGTGCCAGCAGTGGTGCGGAAGTCTCCTACAATGAGCAGTTCTTC,TRBV2,-,TRBJ2-1,-
CASSLGRTSGDTDTQYF,TGCGCCAGCAGCTTGGGCCGGACTAGCGGAGACACAGATACGCAGTATTTT,TRBV5-1,TRBD2,TRBJ2-3,many
CSATAGVLDQPQHF,TGCAGTGCTACCGCAGGGGTTTTAGATCAGCCCCAGCATTTT,TRBV20-1,-,TRBJ1-5,many
CASSQNSGSGNTIYF,TGTGCCAGCAGCCAAAATTCGGGGTCTGGAAACACCATATATTTT,TRBV14,-,TRBJ1-3,-
CASSEIGEGYTF,TGTGCCAGCAGTGAAATTGGGGAAGGCTACACCTTC,TRBV2,-,TRBJ1-2,many
CASSSDIQETQYF,TGTGCCAGCTCTTCGGACATACAAGAGACCCAGTACTTC,TRBV18,-,TRBJ2-5,many
CASSAAGVRGTDTQYF,TGTGCCAGCAGCGCAGCAGGGGTAAGGGGCACAGATACGCAGTATTTT,TRBV5-6,-,TRBJ2-3,many
CASSASRDEQFF,TGTGCCAGCAGCGCGTCTCGCGATGAGCAGTTCTTC,TRBV6-1,-,TRBJ2-1,many
CASSLDPPRPIYNEQFF,TGTGCCAGCAGCTTAGATCCGCCAAGACCCATTTACAATGAGCAGTTCTTC,TRBV7-9,-,TRBJ2-1,few
CASGRQGPTEAFF,TGTGCCAGTGGACGACAAGGACCCACTGAAGCTTTCTTT,TRBV14,-,TRBJ1-1,-
CASRGVGPQHF,TGTGCCAGCAGGGGCGTGGGGCCCCAGCATTTT,TRBV6-1,-,TRBJ1-5,once
CASSPTGTGGAGTGELFF,TGTGCCAGCAGCCCCACCGGGACAGGGGGCGCGGGCACCGGGGAGCTGTTTTTT,TRBV7-6,TRBD1,TRBJ2-2,many
CASSLGVGEMDKLFF,TGTGCCAGCAGCTTAGGAGTGGGAGAAATGGATAAGCTGTTTTTT,TRBV7-9,-,TRBJ2-2,-
CASSLTLTTEAFF,TGTGCCAGCAGCTTAACCCTCACCACTGAAGCTTTCTTT,TRBV7-6,-,TRBJ1-1,many
CASSLYFATHNNEQFF,TGTGCTAGCAGCTTGTATTTTGCGACCCACAACAATGAGCAGTTCTTC,TRBV7-7,-,TRBJ2-1,-
CASSSSGSGNIQYF,TGTGCCAGCAGCTCCTCAGGCAGCGGGAACATTCAGTACTTC,TRBV5-5,-,TRBJ2-4,many
CASSWMGREQETQYF,TGCGCCAGCAGCTGGATGGGACGGGAACAAGAGACCCAGTACTTC,TRBV5-1,-,TRBJ2-5,many
CASSVAFSGSTDTQYF,TGTGCCAGCAGCGTAGCTTTCAGCGGGAGCACAGATACGCAGTATTTT,TRBV9,-,TRBJ2-3,many
CASSLDLRDRMNISGNQPQHF,TGTGCCAGCAGCTTAGATCTCCGGGACAGGATGAATATCAGCGGCAATCAGCCCCAGCATTTT,TRBV11-2,TRBD1,TRBJ1-5,-
CASSIDGRRNTEAFF,TGTGCCAGTAGTATTGATGGCAGAAGGAACACTGAAGCTTTCTTT,TRBV19,-,TRBJ1-1,many
CASSLRGWKAEAFF,TGTGCCAGCAGCTTGAGGGGCTGGAAGGCTGAAGCTTTCTTT,TRBV5-6,-,TRBJ1-1,few
CASSLEEEHPEAFF,TGCGCCAGCAGCTTGGAGGAAGAGCATCCTGAAGCTTTCTTT,TRBV5-1,-,TRBJ1-1,-
CSATAGSGTDQPQHF,TGCAGTGCTACCGCCGGCTCAGGGACCGATCAGCCCCAGCATTTT,TRBV20-1,-,TRBJ1-5,many
CASSTLTGSSYEQYF,TGTGCCAGCAGTACACTGACGGGGAGCTCCTACGAGCAGTACTTC,TRBV6-2/TRBV6-3,-,TRBJ2-7,-
CASSPGLSAEQFF,TGTGCCAGCAGTCCTGGACTATCCGCGGAGCAGTTCTTC,TRBV6-1,-,TRBJ2-1,many
CARSLAPLGHTEAFF,TGTGCCCGCAGCTTAGCCCCTTTAGGTCACACTGAAGCTTTCTTT,TRBV11-2,-,TRBJ1-1,-
CSARTGGADTQYF,TGCAGCGCCAGGACAGGGGGTGCAGATACGCAGTATTTT,TRBV29-1,TRBD1,TRBJ2-3,many